These 13 T cell receptor beta chains share one sample of origin, sequenced in a study of shared clonotypes between healthy human individuals. Here immunoSEQ multiplex PCR was the method, and the copy in TCRdb shows in-frame clones only, minus some. The data contain about 2.4 million clones, roughly 93% of them singletons. The specimen sequenced was naive CD4+ T cells from PBMCs. The subset was: CD45RA+ positively selected. Receptors originate from a man aged 18 to 35 in good health. Some clones in this sample may be carry-over from other donors' samples.

This chain joins TRBV5-1 and TRBJ1-5; no clear D gene. Deletions cut 7 bases from V and 4 bases from J, with 18 bases between. The germline V gene encodes CDR1 SGHRS and CDR2 YFSETQ. The CDR3 is made up of 15 amino acids. The CDR3 sequence is CASEKDPFVNQPQHF. The CDR3 region has the DNA TGCGCCAGCGAAAAGGACCCGTTCGTTAATCAGCCCCAGCATTTT.

The chain combines TRBV10-2 with TRBJ1-5, with TRBD1 matching over 11 bases. V shed 7 bases and J 2 bases; nucleotides not matched to a gene: 1. The CDR3 is made up of 14 amino acids. Germline lookup yields CDR1 WSHSY and CDR2 SAAADI. The CDR3 coding sequence is TGCGCCAGCACGGGACAGGGGGGCAATCAGCCCCAGCATTTT. The encoded protein is CASTGQGGNQPQHF.

This chain connects TRBV18 to TRBJ1-2; no definite D call. CDR1 is KGHSH and CDR2 is LQKENI in the germline V gene. Trimming left V 0 bases short and J 5 bases short, with 10 bases between. This CDR3 region has 14 residues. CDR3 sequence reads: CASSPPSGSYGYTF. The CDR3 DNA reads as TGTGCCAGCTCACCACCGTCGGGGAGTTATGGCTACACCTTC.

This clone has only one observation. The chain links TRBV6-4 to TRBJ1-2; no clear D gene. V dropped 0 bases and J dropped 5 bases, with 10 bases sitting between them. Germline CDR1 and CDR2: MRHNA and SNTAGT. The CDR3 sequence is 14 residues long. CDR3 sequence (DNA): TGTGCCAGCAGTGACTCAGCGTGGGGATATGGCTACACCTTC. It encodes CASSDSAWGYGYTF.

This sequence joins TRBV29-1 and TRBJ2-5, with 7 bases aligning to TRBD1. CDR1 is SQVTM, CDR2 ANQGSEA, per germline. The J segment lost 0 bases and the V segment lost 6 bases, leaving 4 bases of the junction unmatched. The CDR3 has 13 amino acids. CDR3 region: CSVRGIDQETQYF. DNA for the CDR3: TGCAGCGTCAGGGGGATAGACCAAGAGACCCAGTACTTC.

The rearrangement joins TRBV6-5 to TRBJ1-2; D may be TRBD1 (6 bases). The CDR3 has 15 residues. Germline values: CDR1 MNHEY, CDR2 SVGAGI. V was trimmed by 2 bases and J by 2 bases, leaving 12 bases between them. As DNA, the CDR3 is TGTGCCAGCAGTTACGATGGGGGCGAGAACTATGGCTACACCTTC. Encoded protein: CASSYDGGENYGYTF.

The chain employs TRBV9 and TRBJ2-5, with a possible D match to TRBD2 (6 bases). V was clipped by 1 base and J by 2 bases, with 15 bases between them. The CDR3 is 16 residues long. In germline, CDR1 is SGDLS, CDR2 YYNGEE. CDR3 sequence: CASSVSPAAGQETQYF. The CDR3 bases are TGTGCCAGCAGCGTAAGCCCCGCGGCGGGACAAGAGACCCAGTACTTC.

V gene TRBV15 combines with J gene TRBJ1-1; D not certain. The V gene lost 1 base and the J gene lost 4 bases, with 10 bases spanning the gap. Germline CDR1 is LNHNV and CDR2 is YYDKDF (reference sequence). This CDR3 is 14 amino acids long. CDR3 sequence (DNA): TGTGCCACCAGCAGAGTTTTTGGGGTCACTGAAGCTTTCTTT. The encoded protein is CATSRVFGVTEAFF.

V is TRBV9 and J is TRBJ2-2, with 8 nucleotides matching TRBD1. Germline CDR1 SGDLS, CDR2 YYNGEE. The V and J ends lost 0 bases and 6 bases, in that order; junction bases with no gene match: 16. This CDR3 spans 19 amino acids. Written as DNA, the CDR3 is TGTGCCAGCAGCGTAGCCCTATTTCCAGGACAGGGCTTCCCCGGGGAGCTGTTTTTT. Protein: CASSVALFPGQGFPGELFF.

The chain links TRBV6-4 to TRBJ2-7; D not certain. The CDR3 contains 11 residues. Germline loops: CDR1 MRHNA, CDR2 SNTAGT. The germline V and J ends were trimmed by 0 bases and 12 bases, with 9 bases remaining between them. The DNA of the CDR3 is TGTGCCAGCAGTGACTCAGCCGTGCGGTACTTC. This codes for CASSDSAVRYF.

This rearrangement joins TRBV28 to TRBJ1-2; 7 nucleotides agree with TRBD1. Germline lookup yields CDR1 MDHEN and CDR2 SYDVKM. The CDR3 runs 13 residues. The V gene end was trimmed by 5 bases and the J gene end by 8 bases; junction bases not matched to a gene: 8. The CDR3 is CASSGGGDSGYTF. CDR3 sequence (DNA): TGTGCCAGCAGTGGAGGGGGCGATTCAGGCTACACCTTC.

A remark on this clone: Other DNA sequences in this sample translate to the same CDR3. This chain joins TRBV4-2 and TRBJ1-1; TRBD1 might be the D (5 bases). Germline V gives CDR1 LGHNA, CDR2 YNFKEQ. This CDR3 is built from 17 residues. Trimming cost V 0 bases and J 5 bases, with 19 bases left between them. The CDR3 spells CASSQDRGLFLGTEAFF. CDR3 coding DNA: TGTGCCAGCAGCCAAGATCGGGGCCTCTTTTTAGGAACTGAAGCTTTCTTT.

Worth noting for this clone: Distinct nucleotide sequences in the sample also encode this CDR3. The chain combines TRBV9 with TRBJ2-1, with D unclear. V was clipped by 0 bases and J by 5 bases, with 6 bases between them. CDR1 is SGDLS and CDR2 is YYNGEE in the germline V gene. This CDR3 is 13 amino acids long. CDR3 amino acids: CASSVAGHNEQFF. The CDR3 DNA follows: TGTGCCAGCAGCGTAGCCGGACACAATGAGCAGTTCTTC.